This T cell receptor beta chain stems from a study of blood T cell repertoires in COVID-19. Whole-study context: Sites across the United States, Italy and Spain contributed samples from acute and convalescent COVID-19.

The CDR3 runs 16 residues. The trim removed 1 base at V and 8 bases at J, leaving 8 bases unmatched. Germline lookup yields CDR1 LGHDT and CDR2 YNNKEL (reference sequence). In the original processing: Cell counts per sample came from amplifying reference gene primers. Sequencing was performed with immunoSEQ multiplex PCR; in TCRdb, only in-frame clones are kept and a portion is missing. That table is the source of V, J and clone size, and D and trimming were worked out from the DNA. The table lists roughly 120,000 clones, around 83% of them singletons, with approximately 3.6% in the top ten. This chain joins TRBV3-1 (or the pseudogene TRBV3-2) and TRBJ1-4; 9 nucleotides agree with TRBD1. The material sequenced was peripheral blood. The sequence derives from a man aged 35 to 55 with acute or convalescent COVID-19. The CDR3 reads CASSQAGGQGGEKLFF. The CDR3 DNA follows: TGTGCCAGCAGCCAAGCTGGGGGACAGGGAGGCGAAAAACTGTTTTTT.